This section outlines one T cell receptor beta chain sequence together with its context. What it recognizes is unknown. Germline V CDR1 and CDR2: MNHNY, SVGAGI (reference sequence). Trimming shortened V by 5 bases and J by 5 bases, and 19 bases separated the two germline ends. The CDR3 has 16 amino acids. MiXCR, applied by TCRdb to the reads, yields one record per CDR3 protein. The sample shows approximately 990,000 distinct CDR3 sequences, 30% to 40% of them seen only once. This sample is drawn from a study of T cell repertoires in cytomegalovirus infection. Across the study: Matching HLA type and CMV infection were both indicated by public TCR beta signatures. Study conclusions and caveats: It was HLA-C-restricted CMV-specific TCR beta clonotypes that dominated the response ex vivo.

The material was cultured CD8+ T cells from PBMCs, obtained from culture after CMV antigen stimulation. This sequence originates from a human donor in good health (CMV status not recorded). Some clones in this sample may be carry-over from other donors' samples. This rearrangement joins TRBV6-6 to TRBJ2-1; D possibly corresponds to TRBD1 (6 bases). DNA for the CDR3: TGTGCCAGCAGTCCATGGGACATTTATTCGGACAATGAGCAGTTCTTC. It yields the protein CASSPWDIYSDNEQFF.